This TCR beta chain appears in the sequencing data of a study of high-grade serous ovarian cancer treatment subgroups. On the study more broadly: Each sample yielded on average roughly 7,000 unique TCR beta rearrangements from 11,000 to 15,000 reads.

Study results and limitations: Repertoire analysis covered CDR3 alone, not CDR1 or CDR2.

Clones were read by immunoSEQ multiplex PCR, and TCRdb kept only the in-frame ones, dropping some. The table includes roughly 8,000 clones, 65% to 75% detected once. Details on this clone: Antigen: not known.

The tumor samples were collected prior to definitive surgery or chemotherapy. The germline V gene has CDR1 SGHAT and CDR2 FQNNGV. This CDR3 is built from 16 residues. The V segment lost 1 base and the J segment 7 bases; nucleotides outside the gene matches: 12. The source is a human donor with high-grade serous ovarian cancer. The chain joins TRBV11-2 to TRBJ2-7, with 8 nucleotides matching TRBD2. The source material was tumor tissue. CDR3 coding DNA: TGTGCCAGCAGCTTAGTCCTAGGGACTAGACAGTGGGAGCAGTACTTC. Translation gives CASSLVLGTRQWEQYF.